The present T cell receptor beta chain was sequenced within a study of cytomegalovirus exposure and HLA in healthy donors (dated by TCRdb to 2015 to 2018). Describing the broader study: An earlier analysis of roughly 570 of the donors reported 276 Gb of sequence data and around 110 million unique TCR beta sequences obtained from some 200 million T cells. Around 320 gigabases of sequencing data and 70 million to 85 million unique TCR sequences were included in an early release covering several hundred HLA-typed donors. Of the 398 genotyped donors, over 70% fell in the genetic ancestry cluster associated with self-reported Caucasian donors. The study aimed to test whether signatures of past pathogen exposure could be identified by cataloging public T cell receptors. The study profiled the T cell repertoires of about 640 subjects by immunosequencing and related them to cytomegalovirus serostatus. A separate validation cohort of 90 to 150 different subjects was used in addition to the roughly 620-subject first cohort. To predict cytomegalovirus infection status, the study brought together high-throughput TCR immunosequencing, statistical association of individual TCRs with disease status, and machine learning. A later analysis re-analyzed previously published TCR beta repertoires from 650 to 800 donors and added high-resolution HLA genotyping to study TCR occurrence patterns. The later analysis used no new phenotypic data to find candidate immune exposures, relying instead on TCR beta sequences and their occurrence across donors. To decide whether each TCR beta V gene segment behaved as functional or pseudogenic, an earlier analysis of 587 of the donors relied on high-throughput TCR beta sequencing. Donor age, sex, ethnicity and CMV serostatus were collected together with the repertoire data. A later genetic analysis used genome-wide SNP genotypes for about 65% of the 666 donors, treating that subset as a discovery cohort. Every discovery cohort repertoire had been produced on one sequencing platform. Both class I and class II loci were covered by HLA typing, at four-digit resolution. The number of donors typed differed by locus, with about 629-640 for A, B, C, DRB1 and DQB1, roughly 520 for DQA1, about 610 for DPA1, and 450 to 480 for DPB1. Roughly 5 DR-DQ haplotypes were treated as single units for association and clustering because of strong linkage in the cohort. Among 350 to 400 genotyped donors of the cohort, an average of approximately 240,000 unique TCR beta nucleotide sequences were sequenced per donor, around 18% of them non-productive.

The cohort consisted of 666 healthy bone marrow donors. At the time of sampling, all cohort members were nominally healthy, though unrecorded immune exposures were likely present. The donor tested CMV seronegative, placing the donor among the 350 to 400 seronegative members of the cohort. A peripheral blood sample was provided by each donor, and peripheral blood mononuclear cells were used for TCR beta sequencing. Genomic DNA was extracted from the blood cell samples with the Qiagen DNeasy Blood Extraction Kit. Library method: the immunoSEQ multiplex PCR assay. For the multiplex PCR, a mixture combining 60 forward primers for TCR Vbeta segments and 13 reverse primers for TCR Jbeta segments was used. The CDR3 region of rearranged TCR beta genes was amplified from genomic DNA with a multiplex PCR assay. On the Illumina HiSeq System, the amplified TCR beta libraries were sequenced as 87-base-pair reads. The authors processed their data as follows. In a later analysis, some 80 million unique TCR beta chains were counted across the approximately 640 repertoires, and roughly 10 million of these chains were shared by at least two donors. A nearest-neighbor algorithm error-corrected the raw reads and collapsed the reads into unique sequences, merging closely related sequences to remove PCR and sequencing errors. CDR3 sequences were aligned to IMGT reference sequences to assign V, D and J gene segments. For a sequence to be retained, a match of at least six nucleotides to both a V gene segment and a J gene segment was required. A rearrangement was called productive if the CDR3 had no stop codons and remained in frame with V and J, and every other rearrangement was called non-productive. Following IMGT convention, CDR3 was defined as the stretch from the second conserved V-encoded cysteine to the conserved J-encoded phenylalanine. The earlier analysis of more than 450 of the donors excluded sequences that lacked an unambiguous match to a single V gene segment. In an earlier analysis of 587 of the donors, V segments were called functional above 56.7% productive rearrangements and were called segregating when the between-donor standard deviation exceeded 5%. A statistical classification framework was developed to diagnose cytomegalovirus status using the catalog of TCR beta chain sequences. A later analysis assigned V and J genes by comparing TCR nucleotide sequences with IMGT/GENE-DB human TR gene sequences. In a later analysis, CDR3 sequences and most-parsimonious VDJ recombination scenarios were assigned using the TCRdist pipeline. In a later analysis, each TCR beta chain was defined by its CDR3 amino acid sequence together with its V-gene family, and reads without a unique V-gene family were excluded. A later analysis removed roughly 590 highly shared, low-generation-probability nucleotide sequences to deal with suspected cross-contamination and a sequencing artifact. In a later analysis, a clonal expansion index was calculated for each public chain from normalized within-repertoire ranks of inferred template counts. In a later analysis, generation probabilities were computed with a VDJ recombination model fitted to out-of-frame rearrangements, and the resulting probabilities were checked against IGoR. In a later analysis, TCR-TCR, TCR-HLA and TCR-CMV co-occurrence was scored with hypergeometric tests, and a repertoire-size bias correction was applied to TCR pairs. A later analysis estimated false discovery rates by permuting HLA or CMV assignments 20 times. In a later analysis, co-occurring TCRs were grouped using DBSCAN, and TCRdist sequence similarity was added for clustering within HLA-allele-positive subsets. Co-occurrence clustering excluded repertoires with fewer than 30,000 or more than 120,000 public chains, plus five with anomalous nucleotide sharing. In TCRdb, the immuneACCESS table is reduced to in-frame sequences with V and J assigned. These tables do not hold every clone; where another copy was compared, an unresolved V gene accounts for under half, and the others remain unexplained. V, J and clone size derive from that table, while D and trimming were established from the DNA sequence. The sample table lists roughly 110,000 clones, roughly 82% of them with a count of one. The top ten clones comprise 4.2% of the sample.

Clipping removes 5 bases from V and 0 bases from J, with 10 as the unmatched junction base count. Spanning cysteine to phenylalanine, the CDR3 consists of 19 amino acids. Here the CDR3 DNA is all that survives: 57 bases in frame from base 1. Looking up the germline V gene (reference sequence) yields CDR1 SEHNR and CDR2 FQNEAQ. Only one count was recorded for this clone. What antigen it recognizes has not been identified. Base qualities are not at hand, and no much larger clone is one base apart. Overall results and qualifications from the work: The earlier analysis of 450 to 700 of the donors excluded roughly 17 rarely observed V segments, including chromosome 9 orphons, because counts were too low. Presence/absence analyses assumed roughly uniform sequencing depth across donors, an assumption that may not hold. Because HLA typing was unavailable for some donors at each locus, only the typed subset was used in association tests. Some IMGT-functional V segments, including TRBV6-2 and TRBV6-3, could not be told apart with the 87-base-pair reads, so those segments were excluded. According to a later analysis, TCR association rates differed among HLA loci, with DRB1 alleles showing the most associated TCRs and HLA-C alleles showing the fewest. Assigning TCR associations to individual alleles was difficult when HLA alleles, especially DR and DQ, strongly co-occurred. A cluster of highly shared sequence variants was judged likely to be a technical artifact of the sequencing pipeline. Several of the top co-occurrence clusters appeared to be linked to parvovirus B19, influenza, CMV and Epstein-Barr virus, according to a later analysis. At a false discovery rate of 0.05, a later analysis linked around 17,000 TCR beta sequences to specific HLA alleles. Most CMV-associated TCR beta chains appeared to be HLA-restricted in a later analysis, and the HLA associations seemed to be driven largely by CMV exposure. This cohort had only TCR beta chains sequenced, and the lack of alpha or paired-chain data limited which features could be detected. The study listed 164 TCR beta chains as associated with cytomegalovirus. Linkage disequilibrium might explain the correlated functional status among segregating V segments, but an unknown experimental factor could not be ruled out. V-gene and J-gene trimming of TCR beta chains was associated with a missense DCLRE1C variant in a later genetic analysis, and the association was replicated in an independent cohort. A later genetic analysis reported fewer N-insertions in productive TCRs among donors in an Asian-associated ancestry cluster than the roughly 700-donor mean. While some public TCRs were present in many individuals, most TCR sequences turned up only very rarely across donors. The only immune exposure information available for the cohort was CMV serostatus. In a later analysis, HLA-associated TCR beta chains showed more clonal expansion and lower generation probabilities than non-associated chains that were equally common. In vitro tests confirmed that three of the cytomegalovirus-associated TCR beta chains recognize cytomegalovirus antigens. In an earlier analysis of approximately 590 of the donors, most TCR beta V segments appeared in productive rearrangements about 90% or about 30% of the time, broadly matching IMGT annotations. A further reported finding was that TCR beta sequences accurately predicted the HLA-A and HLA-B alleles for most subjects in the first cohort. The authors suggested that the approach could potentially be extended to other disease states and immunological phenotypes. Cytomegalovirus status was reported to be diagnosed by the classifier with high specificity and sensitivity in both the original and validation cohorts.

The sample comprised PBMCs. The chain was built from TRBV7-9 and TRBJ2-3; the junction holds 14 bases that match TRBD2. The receptor was derived from a male donor in good health and CMV-seronegative. CDR3 loop: CASSPRTTSGRDSTDTQYF. In nucleotides, the sequence is TGTGCCAGCAGCCCGAGGACGACTAGCGGGAGGGATAGCACAGATACGCAGTATTTT.